This TCR beta chain was captured by sequencing in a study of T cell responses to AZD1222 COVID-19 vaccine. General observations from the study: No repertoire was sampled before or during the peak T cell response, only after it. Clonal diversity was possibly underestimated, and the donors were mostly white British, with more females.

In regard to this clone: The antigen is unknown.

Trimming removed 4 bases from V and 7 bases from J; junction bases left unmatched: 6. This CDR3 has 15 residues. CDR1 and CDR2 from the germline V gene are SGHAT and FQNNGV. Data came from immunoSEQ multiplex PCR; TCRdb stores just in-frame clones and leaves some out. The table lists about 140,000 clones, 90% of them singletons. The sample consisted of peripheral blood, taken on day 0 of AZD1222 vaccination. The V and J genes are TRBV11-2 and TRBJ1-4, with TRBD1 identical over 10 bases. The clonotype was recovered from an adult in good health. The CDR3 sequence is CASSSRTGGREKLFF. Here the CDR3 DNA reads TGTGCCAGCAGCTCGAGGACAGGGGGTCGTGAAAAACTGTTTTTT.